The 30 T cell receptor beta chains in this list originate from one sample, sequenced in a study of a mutant IDH1 vaccine in newly diagnosed glioma. The time point was: week 47, end of study. Mutant IDH1 20-mer peptide, at 300 ug, made up each vaccine dose, with topical imiquimod. No antigens are known for them. Produced via immunoSEQ multiplex PCR; TCRdb's table is partial and in-frame only. The sample consists of approximately 58,000 clones, roughly 80% of them appearing once. The specimen was PBMCs, collected from a glioma patient whose treatment included an IDH1 peptide vaccine. Receptors originate from a man younger than 40 with glioma.

The chain uses TRBV7-9 and TRBJ1-3; perhaps TRBD1 as D (6 bases). Deletions cut 4 bases from V and 2 bases from J, with 15 bases between. There are 16 residues in the CDR3. Germline values: CDR1 SEHNR, CDR2 FQNEAQ (reference sequence). Written as DNA, the CDR3 is TGTGCCAGCAGCTCACAGGGAGTAGGGACTGGAAACACCATATATTTT. Amino acids: CASSSQGVGTGNTIYF.

The V call is TRBV2, the J call TRBJ2-2; 7 nucleotides align to TRBD2. Looked up from germline, CDR1 is SNHLY and CDR2 is FYNNEI. There are 14 residues in the CDR3. Germline trimming cut 4 bases from V and 6 bases from J; bases unmatched to any gene: 5. CDR3 nucleotide sequence: TGTGCCAGCAGTGTATCGGGGGGTGCCGGGGAGCTGTTTTTT. This encodes CASSVSGGAGELFF.

This chain connects TRBV7-9 to TRBJ2-7, with 10 bases identical to TRBD1. J gave up 7 bases and V 5 bases, and 11 bases lay outside the gene matches. Germline CDR1 is SEHNR and CDR2 is FQNEAQ (reference sequence). The CDR3 length is 15 residues. CDR3 residues: CASSPTGTGEGEQYF. In DNA form, the CDR3 reads TGTGCCAGCAGCCCTACCGGGACAGGGGAAGGGGAGCAGTACTTC.

The V gene is TRBV4-2, the J gene TRBJ1-1; tentative D call: TRBD1 (5 bases). This CDR3 is 14 amino acids long. The V end lost 7 bases, the J end lost 4 bases, and 16 bases lay between the germline ends. Per the germline V gene, CDR1 is LGHNA and CDR2 is YNFKEQ. CDR3 residues: CASTPGVGGTEAFF. DNA of the CDR3: TGTGCCAGCACCCCTGGTGTGGGGGGCACTGAAGCTTTCTTT.

The CDR3 loop is CASSLDIMNTEAFF. CDR3 DNA sequence: TGCGCCAGCAGCCTTGACATCATGAACACTGAAGCTTTCTTT. The chain has TRBV5-1 and TRBJ1-1; D gene unclear. Deletions cut 4 bases from V and 0 bases from J, with 10 bases between. The CDR3 is 14 residues long. Per the germline V gene, CDR1 is SGHRS and CDR2 is YFSETQ.

V gene TRBV9 combines with J gene TRBJ1-2; 9 bases align to TRBD1. V lost 2 bases and J lost 5; bases outside the gene matches: 10. Germline CDR1 and CDR2: SGDLS and YYNGEE. The CDR3 spans 16 residues. CDR3 amino acids: CASSVFSGTGSYGYTF. CDR3 DNA: TGTGCCAGCAGCGTGTTCTCCGGGACAGGGTCGTATGGCTACACCTTC.

The chain has TRBV7-9 and TRBJ1-5; D remains unclear. Looked up from germline, CDR1 is SEHNR and CDR2 is FQNEAQ (reference sequence). The ends were cut back, 8 bases at V and 1 base at J, with 9 bases in the middle. The CDR3 runs to 13 residues. The CDR3 nucleotides read TGTGCCAGCGGAAACAAGAGCAATCAGCCCCAGCATTTT. The encoded protein is CASGNKSNQPQHF.

The chain carries TRBV5-6 and TRBJ1-2; maybe TRBD1 (5 bases). CDR3 size: 15 residues. The V gene's germline CDR1 is SGHDT and CDR2 YYEEEE. The V end lost 2 bases, the J end lost 2 bases, and 13 bases lay between the germline ends. Here the CDR3 DNA reads TGTGCCAGCAGCTTTCGTCGGGGCATCAACTATGGCTACACCTTC. This gives the protein CASSFRRGINYGYTF.

This chain connects TRBV28 to TRBJ2-7; the D call may be TRBD1 or TRBD2 (5 bases each). The CDR3 sequence is 11 residues long. V shed 5 bases and J shed 7 bases, with 9 bases lying between them. Germline assignment: CDR1 MDHEN and CDR2 SYDVKM. The CDR3 coding sequence is TGTGCCAGCAGTCTCAGGGAGGAGCAGTACTTC. Translation gives CASSLREEQYF.

The rearrangement links TRBV11-2 to TRBJ2-5; D may be TRBD1 (6 bases). V gave up 5 bases and J gave up 5 bases, with 15 bases separating them. The CDR3 runs 14 residues. Germline CDR1 is SGHAT and CDR2 is FQNNGV. The CDR3 region has the DNA TGTGCCAGCAGCCCAAACAGGGCATGGGAGACCCAGTACTTC. The encoded protein is CASSPNRAWETQYF. Using reference TRBV11-2 and TRBJ2-5 for the parts outside the CDR3, the full variable domain is EAGVAQSPRYKIIEKRQSVAFWCNPISGHATLYWYQQILGQGPKLLIQFQNNGVVDDSQLPKDRFSAERLKGVDSTLKIQPAKLEDSAVYLCASSPNRAWETQYFGPGTRLLVL.

The gene calls are TRBV27 and TRBJ2-3; D uncertain. The CDR3 length is 12 residues. The ends were cut back, 5 bases at V and 2 bases at J, with 5 bases in the middle. Germline CDR1 is MNHEY and CDR2 is SMNVEV (reference sequence). The CDR3 region has the DNA TGTGCCAGCAGTCCACACACAGATACGCAGTATTTT. Translated: CASSPHTDTQYF.

Only a few counts were recorded for this clone. This sequence joins TRBV5-4 and TRBJ1-2, with 12 positions matching TRBD1. The CDR3 is 17 amino acids. Germline-derived CDR1 and CDR2 are SGHNT and YYREEE (reference sequence). Losses at the gene ends were 4 bases for V and 1 base for J; bases not matched to a gene: 8. CDR3 in DNA: TGTGCCAGCAGCCCGGGACAGGGGGCGTCCAGTAACTATGGCTACACCTTC. Amino acid sequence: CASSPGQGASSNYGYTF.

The J gene is TRBJ1-1, the V gene TRBV19; 10 bases are a match to TRBD1. CDR1 and CDR2 (germline): LNHDA, SQIVND (reference sequence). The CDR3 consists of 17 residues. Germline trimming cut 6 bases from V and 3 bases from J; bases unmatched to any gene: 13. CDR3 in DNA: TGTGCCAGTAGGCCGGCGACAGGGGGCTTACGGGACACTGAAGCTTTCTTT. Encoded protein: CASRPATGGLRDTEAFF.

The chain uses TRBV28 and TRBJ1-3, with unresolved D. Germline CDR1 reads MDHEN; CDR2 reads SYDVKM. V was clipped by 5 bases and J by 1 base, with 12 bases between them. This CDR3 spans 15 amino acids. The CDR3 sequence is CASSVPGRSGNTIYF. The DNA for the CDR3 is TGTGCCAGCAGTGTTCCCGGCCGGTCTGGAAACACCATATATTTT.

The chain uses TRBV28 and TRBJ1-5; D possibly corresponds to TRBD1 (6 bases). V was trimmed by 7 bases and J by 4 bases, leaving 17 bases between them. The CDR3 extends over 15 amino acids. The germline gives CDR1 MDHEN, CDR2 SYDVKM. The CDR3 loop reads CASNNVGARNQPQHF. As DNA, the CDR3 is TGTGCCAGCAATAACGTGGGGGCTCGGAATCAGCCCCAGCATTTT.

This clone was counted between two and nine times. The rearrangement joins TRBV6-1 to TRBJ1-1, with a possible D match to TRBD1 (6 bases). This CDR3 spans 14 amino acids. The V end lost 1 base, the J end lost 5 bases, and 11 bases lay between the germline ends. Germline V gene sequence: CDR1 MNHNS, CDR2 SASEGT. The CDR3 region has the DNA TGTGCCAGCAGTGAAGGGGGGGACACAACTGAAGCTTTCTTT. This translates into CASSEGGDTTEAFF.

This CDR3 is CASSAGSSYNSPLHF. The CDR3 DNA is TGTGCCAGCAGTGCGGGGAGCTCCTATAATTCACCCCTCCACTTT. V and J are TRBV27 and TRBJ1-6; D unclear. The CDR3 is 15 residues long. Trimming pared 5 bases from V and 0 bases from J, leaving 8 bases between. Germline V gene data show CDR1 as MNHEY and CDR2 as SMNVEV (reference sequence).

J is TRBJ1-2 and V is TRBV19, with D maybe TRBD1 (5 bases). From germline, CDR1 is LNHDA and CDR2 SQIVND (reference sequence). Trimming cost V 5 bases and J 1 base, with 11 bases left between them. This CDR3 is built from 14 residues. CDR3 nucleotide sequence: TGTGCCAGTAGTTATCGGGGCCTTAACTATGGCTACACCTTC. It translates to CASSYRGLNYGYTF. Looking up the rest from reference TRBV19 and TRBJ1-2 gives the full variable domain: DGGITQSPKYLFRKEGQNVTLSCEQNLNHDAMYWYRQDPGQGLRLIYYSQIVNDFQKGDIAEGYSVSREKKESFPLTVTSAQKNPTAFYLCASSYRGLNYGYTFGSGTRLTVV.

Written as DNA, the CDR3 is TGTGCCAGCAGTGCGACCGGGGGAAGTAATTCACCCCTCCACTTT. It translates to CASSATGGSNSPLHF. This rearrangement joins TRBV6-4 to TRBJ1-6; D possibly corresponds to TRBD1 (5 bases). Between the trimmed V and J ends, which lost 4 bases and 6 bases, there was a span of 13 bases. The CDR3 is 15 residues long. In germline, CDR1 is MRHNA, CDR2 SNTAGT.

This sequence joins TRBV11-2 and TRBJ1-6; D not certain. The CDR3 spans 17 residues. V was cut by 4 bases and J by 10 bases, with 23 bases left in between. CDR1 is SGHAT, CDR2 FQNNGV, per germline. In DNA, the CDR3 is TGTGCCAGCAGCTCAAGAAGGACCGGGGTGGGGTCGTCACCCCTCCACTTT. Protein sequence: CASSSRRTGVGSSPLHF.

This clone was seen once. J is TRBJ2-3 and V is TRBV7-2, with D unclear. Germline V CDR1 and CDR2: SGHTA, FQGNSA. The CDR3 covers 13 residues. The V end was cut by 1 base, the J end by 4 bases, with 6 bases between. The CDR3 spells CASSLGLADTQYF. The CDR3 nucleotides are TGTGCCAGCAGCTTAGGACTCGCAGATACGCAGTATTTT.

V is TRBV2 and J is TRBJ1-2, with D possibly matching TRBD1 (6 bases). The CDR3 is made up of 13 amino acids. Trimming stripped 8 bases from V and 4 bases from J, with 14 bases between. Germline assignment: CDR1 SNHLY and CDR2 FYNNEI. CDR3 in amino acids: CASPATGIYGYTF. The CDR3 nucleotides are TGTGCCAGCCCAGCGACAGGAATCTATGGCTACACCTTC.

CDR3 coding DNA: TGTGCCAGCAGATCAGATTGGGACGGGGAGCTGTTTTTT. Translation: CASRSDWDGELFF. The chain uses TRBV7-9 and TRBJ2-2, with D unclear. The V gene lost 6 bases and the J gene lost 7 bases, with 12 bases spanning the gap. Germline V gene sequence: CDR1 SEHNR, CDR2 FQNEAQ (reference sequence). CDR3 length equals 13 residues.

The J gene is TRBJ2-3, the V gene TRBV9; D gene uncertain. The CDR3 sequence is 14 residues long. CDR1 is SGDLS and CDR2 is YYNGEE in the germline V gene. V lost 5 bases and J 3 bases, leaving 13 bases between the germline ends. The CDR3 DNA reads as TGTGCCAGCAGGAGGAGCGATGGGACAGATACGCAGTATTTT. Translation: CASRRSDGTDTQYF.

The chain couples TRBV9 to TRBJ1-4, with TRBD1 matching over 7 bases. The germline V gene has CDR1 SGDLS and CDR2 YYNGEE. CDR3 length: 19 residues. After removal of 4 bases from V and 6 bases from J, the junction contained 21 bases not matched to a gene. For the CDR3, the DNA is TGTGCCAGCAGCTTTCCCTCAGGGGGGCTTTCCGGGCCGGATGAAAAACTGTTTTTT. Residues: CASSFPSGGLSGPDEKLFF. The whole variable domain, filled in from reference TRBV9 and TRBJ1-4, reads DSGVTQTPKHLITATGQRVTLRCSPRSGDLSVYWYQQSLDQGLQFLIQYYNGEERAKGNILERFSAQQFPDLHSELNLSSLELGDSALYFCASSFPSGGLSGPDEKLFFGSGTQLSVL.

This sequence joins TRBV15 and TRBJ2-1; a weak D match, TRBD1 (6 bases). Germline V lookup: CDR1 LNHNV, CDR2 YYDKDF (reference sequence). Trimming stripped 5 bases from V and 5 bases from J, with 16 bases between. The CDR3 has 15 amino acids. The CDR3 region is CATSQDRLQHNEQFF. The CDR3 region has the DNA TGTGCCACCAGCCAGGACAGATTACAACACAATGAGCAGTTCTTC.

The rearrangement uses TRBV11-2 and TRBJ1-5; perhaps TRBD1 as D (5 bases). This CDR3 has 12 residues. V was shortened by 4 bases and J by 7 bases, with 8 bases between the two germline ends. Germline V lookup: CDR1 SGHAT, CDR2 FQNNGV. CDR3 residues: CASSSGIQPQHF. CDR3 in DNA: TGTGCCAGCAGCTCAGGGATCCAGCCCCAGCATTTT.

This clone has only one observation. The rearrangement joins TRBV2 to TRBJ2-1; D remains unclear. This CDR3 has 13 residues. The germline V gene has CDR1 SNHLY and CDR2 FYNNEI. The germline V and J ends were trimmed by 7 bases and 2 bases, with 9 bases remaining between them. The CDR3 DNA reads as TGTGCCAGCATGGGTTTGACCTACAATGAGCAGTTCTTC. Translation: CASMGLTYNEQFF.

The rearrangement uses TRBV21-1 and TRBJ2-3; whether TRBD2, the table's D call, matches the DNA was not checked. TRBV21-1 is listed as a pseudogene. This CDR3 is 17 amino acids long. CDR3 bases: TGTGCCAGCAGCAAGGGACTAGCGGGGGGGCCGTCAGATACGCAGTATTTT. Translating gives CASSKGLAGGPSDTQYF.

This clone is a singleton in its sample. This chain connects TRBV30 to TRBJ2-3; 11 bases are shared with TRBD2. CDR3 length: 15 amino acids. The germline CDR1 and CDR2 sequences are GTSNPN and SVGIG (reference sequence). The V gene end was trimmed by 2 bases and the J gene end by 1 base; junction bases not matched to a gene: 2. The CDR3 DNA sequence: TGTGCCTGGAGTAGTAGCGGGGGGGGCACAGATACGCAGTATTTT. Amino acid sequence: CAWSSSGGGTDTQYF.